The clone carrying this TCR beta chain has only a few counts. Its target is not known. The data derive from a study of beta chain features in type 1 diabetes. For the study at large: The study examined about 100 million sorted cells across all samples.

Findings and limits, study-wide: Because the template was cDNA, high-expressing cells might be over-represented. In all four CD4+ subsets, TCRB CDR3 length was significantly, moderately reduced in type 1 diabetes.

The investigators reverse transcribed all of the isolated RNA, so they sequenced expressed TCRB transcripts. Sequencing was performed with immunoSEQ multiplex PCR; in TCRdb, only in-frame clones are kept and a portion is missing. The sample yields 600,000 or so clones, around 12% seen once. Specimen: naive CD4+ T cells from blood. The source of this sequence is a man aged 30 to 45 with type 1 diabetes.

In nucleotides, the CDR3 is TGTGCCAGCAGCTCTAGCGGGGGAGGAGCGTACAATGAGCAGTTCTTC. Its translation: CASSSSGGGAYNEQFF. This chain connects TRBV27 to TRBJ2-1; TRBD2 agrees at 10 bases. The J segment lost 4 bases and the V segment lost 6 bases, leaving 9 bases of the junction unmatched. Germline V gene sequence: CDR1 MNHEY, CDR2 SMNVEV (reference sequence). CDR3 length: 16 residues.